These T cell receptor beta chains were read from a single sample in a study of blood T cell repertoires in COVID-19. Produced via immunoSEQ multiplex PCR; TCRdb's table is partial and in-frame only. This sample has 250,000 to 350,000 clones; just over 90% occur once, and the top ten carry around 2.2%. The sample taken for sequencing was peripheral blood. The receptor source for this set is a woman in her twenties or thirties with COVID-19, enrolled during active disease. The CDR3 runs from the conserved cysteine through the conserved F or W. The order of the fields is V gene, J gene, CDR3 protein.

TRBV5-5	TRBJ2-5	CASSQLGETQYF
TRBV28	TRBJ2-1	CASSSPSGNSYNEQFF
TRBV11-2	TRBJ2-7	CASSLDWVGGWREPYEQYF
TRBV28	TRBJ2-3	CASLSGDRTDTQYF
TRBV6-1	TRBJ2-7	CASSEGSSYEQYF
TRBV27	TRBJ2-7	CASSLSRPGSNEQYF
TRBV11-2	TRBJ1-2	CASSPGGGNYGYTF
TRBV30	TRBJ1-5	CAWSVAHRNQPQHF
TRBV7-6	TRBJ2-5	CASSSASDSKETQYF
TRBV6-6	TRBJ1-1	CASSYPDRETEAFF
TRBV12-5	TRBJ2-1	CASSGTGSYNEQFF
TRBV7-8	TRBJ2-2	CASSSTGAGDTGELFF
TRBV7-9	TRBJ1-5	CASSPGTGTQPQHF
TRBV14	TRBJ1-1	CASSETVMNTEAFF
TRBV11-2	TRBJ1-3	CASSPTTGPSGTIYF
TRBV30	TRBJ1-4	CAWSFTGFGEKLFF
TRBV19	TRBJ1-2	CASRPNGSGEGYGYTF
TRBV27	TRBJ1-2	CASSFRPQGDGYGYTF
TRBV6-1	TRBJ1-4	CASSEARGLGEKLFF
TRBV30	TRBJ1-1	CAWSPFLGQLIPLNTEAFF
TRBV10-2	TRBJ1-3	CASSEGQGRTGNTIYF
TRBV7-9	TRBJ1-1	CASSPWTLLPEAFF
TRBV6-6	TRBJ1-2	CASSYSRDSAYGYTF
TRBV18	TRBJ2-5	CASSPPGLAVETQYF
TRBV9	TRBJ2-1	CASSTTGRAGEQFF
TRBV12-5	TRBJ1-2	CASGLGQNYGYTF
TRBV11-2	TRBJ2-7	CASSLELTEYEQYF
TRBV11-2	TRBJ1-3	CASSLYRGRSGNTIYF
TRBV10-2	TRBJ1-4	CASNDPGQGEEKLFF
TRBV21-1	TRBJ2-1	CASSKRGLAGTVGNEQFF
TRBV6-5	TRBJ2-1	CASSPYQQGPDEQFF
TRBV27	TRBJ1-2	CASSNPGGFGYTF
TRBV27	TRBJ2-4	CASSSLAKNIQYF
TRBV29-1	TRBJ2-1	CSVEGVQETSAYNEQFF
TRBV13	TRBJ1-5	CASSLGRARNQPQHF
TRBV7-9	TRBJ2-3	CASSLNRGPNQYF
TRBV20-1	TRBJ2-5	CSASTGGGRQTQYF
TRBV11-2	TRBJ2-2	CASSIRGRGTGELFF
TRBV27	TRBJ1-3	CASKQGTAGNTIYF
TRBV28	TRBJ2-1	CASSPLAESWNEQFF
TRBV6-5	TRBJ1-1	CASNRVNTEAFF
TRBV10-2	TRBJ2-4	CASGGGNIQYF
TRBV5-1	TRBJ2-1	CASSVTGTGVNEQFF
TRBV6-5	TRBJ2-7	CASSYSGVGEQYF
TRBV11-2	TRBJ1-5	CASSVDRGGFQPQHF
TRBV5-1	TRBJ1-1	CASSLSQTGTEAFF
TRBV6-5	TRBJ1-6	CASKSTHLASPLHF
TRBV7-9	TRBJ2-1	CASSPEREGPPFF
TRBV9	TRBJ2-5	CASSIRQSQETQYF
TRBV6-5	TRBJ1-5	CASKGQLDQPQHF
TRBV15	TRBJ2-2	CATSRVRHGGELFF
TRBV20-1	TRBJ2-1	CSASLQNNEQFF
TRBV27	TRBJ2-1	CASSLMAGPNEQFF
TRBV7-9	TRBJ1-2	CASSQQAQANYGYTF
TRBV19	TRBJ2-1	CASSIEGASGDEQFF
TRBV6-4	TRBJ2-1	CASSVLAGGSHNEQFF